The 14 T cell receptor beta chains presented below share a single source sample, sequenced in a study of OX40 agonist ivuxolimab in advanced cancers. Only in-frame clones appear in the TCRdb table, and some are missing; sequencing was by immunoSEQ multiplex PCR. The table shows roughly 80,000 clones, with 75% to 85% occurring only once. The input for sequencing was CD4+ or CD8+ T cells sorted from blood, taken in a trial of the OX40 agonist ivuxolimab. The receptors shown here come from an adult with an advanced solid tumor such as melanoma, head and neck, liver or kidney cancer.

This rearrangement joins TRBV27 to TRBJ2-3; 8 bases are shared with TRBD2. Per germline, CDR1 MNHEY and CDR2 SMNVEV (reference sequence). The length of the CDR3 is 15 residues. J was trimmed by 2 bases and V by 6 bases; bases with no gene match: 7. Written as DNA, the CDR3 is TGTGCCAGCAGCCCCCGCGGGGGGTTCACAGATACGCAGTATTTT. Its protein is CASSPRGGFTDTQYF.

As to this clone: This sample includes further DNA sequences coding for the same CDR3. V and J are TRBV5-5 and TRBJ2-7; D not resolved. The CDR3 totals 11 residues. Trimming cost V 4 bases and J 4 bases, with 6 bases left between them. Per germline, CDR1 SGHKS and CDR2 YYEKEE (reference sequence). The CDR3 here is CASSLDYEQYF. DNA for the CDR3: TGTGCCAGCAGCCTGGATTACGAGCAGTACTTC.

This clone appeared a single time. J is TRBJ2-5 and V is TRBV30; maybe TRBD1 (5 bases). The germline CDR1 and CDR2 sequences are GTSNPN and SVGIG (reference sequence). The V gene lost 0 bases and the J gene lost 5 bases, with 19 bases spanning the gap. The CDR3 consists of 16 residues. In DNA form, the CDR3 reads TGTGCCTGGAGTGTCTTAGGCAGGGTCCTTGGGGAGACCCAGTACTTC. Encoded protein: CAWSVLGRVLGETQYF.

This chain joins TRBV4-1 and TRBJ1-2; TRBD1 agrees at 7 bases. V trimming: 4 bases; J trimming: 3 bases; junction bases outside the gene matches: 8. The V gene's germline CDR1 is MGHRA and CDR2 YSYEKL. The CDR3 extends over 15 amino acids. CDR3 bases: TGCGCCAGCAGCCTTCAGACAGGGTATGACTATGGCTACACCTTC. Amino acid sequence: CASSLQTGYDYGYTF.

The rearrangement uses TRBV27 and TRBJ2-4, with TRBD2 identical over 10 bases. The CDR3 is made up of 17 amino acids. Losses at the gene ends were 5 bases for V and 4 bases for J; bases not matched to a gene: 11. Germline assignment: CDR1 MNHEY and CDR2 SMNVEV (reference sequence). This chain's CDR3 is CASSPLGSGGFKNIQYF. The CDR3 nucleotides read TGTGCCAGCAGTCCCCTGGGTAGCGGGGGGTTTAAAAACATTCAGTACTTC.

V and J are TRBV6-1 and TRBJ2-1; D might be TRBD2 (7 bases). Trimming took 3 bases from V and 5 from J, leaving 14 bases between them. The CDR3 spans 15 residues. The germline gives CDR1 MNHNS, CDR2 SASEGT. The CDR3 DNA reads TGTGCCAGCAGTGATCTATCGGGGGGCCACAATGAGCAGTTCTTC. Amino acids: CASSDLSGGHNEQFF.

The V call is TRBV5-6, the J call TRBJ1-1; D remains ambiguous. Between the trimmed V and J ends, which lost 2 bases and 12 bases, there was a span of 11 bases. The CDR3 is made up of 11 amino acids. The V gene's germline CDR1 is SGHDT and CDR2 YYEEEE. The CDR3 bases are TGTGCCAGCAGCTTTAGGAGTTCGACTTTCTTT. Translating gives CASSFRSSTFF.

CDR3: CASSYRQGIYEQYF. The DNA of the CDR3 is TGTGCCAGCAGTTACAGACAGGGCATCTACGAGCAGTACTTC. This chain uses TRBV6-5 with TRBJ2-7; 7 positions match TRBD1. Germline V gene sequence: CDR1 MNHEY, CDR2 SVGAGI. Trimming took 2 bases from V and 3 from J; bases not matched to a gene: 4. The CDR3 runs to 14 residues.

The V and J genes are TRBV11-2 and TRBJ2-1; D remains unclear. The V end lost 3 bases, the J end lost 3 bases, and 12 bases lay between the germline ends. The CDR3 has 15 residues. CDR1 is SGHAT and CDR2 is FQNNGV in the germline V gene. CDR3 DNA: TGTGCCAGCAGCTTGCACAGCAGTAGCTACAATGAGCAGTTCTTC. Translating it yields CASSLHSSSYNEQFF.

This clone was recorded only once. The chain has TRBV7-9 and TRBJ1-3; tentatively, D is TRBD1 (6 bases). With 5 bases removed from V and 0 bases from J, the gap between germline ends came to 14 bases. Germline CDR1 and CDR2: SEHNR and FQNEAQ (reference sequence). The length of the CDR3 is 16 residues. CDR3 sequence: CASSPGQILSGNTIYF. As DNA, the CDR3 is TGTGCCAGCAGCCCCGGACAGATCCTCTCTGGAAACACCATATATTTT.

In DNA form, the CDR3 reads TGTGCCAGCAGCCCCCGACAGGGGGCATGGGGCTACACCTTC. Translating it yields CASSPRQGAWGYTF. V is TRBV7-2 and J is TRBJ1-2; the match to TRBD1 covers 10 bases. Trimming at V came to 5 bases and at J to 8 bases, leaving 8 bases not matched to a gene. CDR1 and CDR2 from the germline V gene are SGHTA and FQGNSA. The CDR3 runs to 14 residues.

The rearrangement uses TRBV18 and TRBJ1-1, with D unclear. This CDR3 comprises 13 residues. V shed 6 bases and J shed 0 bases, with 8 bases lying between them. Germline CDR1 reads KGHSH; CDR2 reads LQKENI. The CDR3 DNA follows: TGTGCCAGCTCTCCTACACTGAACACTGAAGCTTTCTTT. It specifies CASSPTLNTEAFF.

The chain recombines TRBV28 with TRBJ1-2, with TRBD1 matching over 8 bases. V was clipped by 5 bases and J by 6 bases; unmatched bases: 11. The CDR3 totals 15 residues. Germline V CDR1 and CDR2: MDHEN, SYDVKM. This CDR3 is CASSPPGTGVHGYTF. CDR3 nucleotides: TGTGCCAGCAGTCCCCCCGGGACAGGTGTACATGGCTACACCTTC.

This clone was counted a single time. The genes are TRBV7-2 and TRBJ2-7; D gene unclear. This CDR3 region has 12 residues. CDR1 and CDR2 from the germline V gene are SGHTA and FQGNSA. Trimming removed 2 bases from V and 6 bases from J, with 8 bases in between. The CDR3 nucleotides read TGTGCCAGCAGCTTAATGTCACGCGAGCAGTACTTC. Its protein is CASSLMSREQYF. Based on the CDR3 plus reference TRBV7-2 and TRBJ2-7, the full variable domain is GAGVSQSPSNKVTEKGKDVELRCDPISGHTALYWYRQSLGQGLEFLIYFQGNSAPDKSGLPSDRFSAERTGGSVSTLTIQRTQQEDSAVYLCASSLMSREQYFGPGTRLTVT.